Listed here is a single T cell receptor beta chain. This specimen belongs to a study of metastatic and nonmetastatic thyroid tumors. TCRdb re-analyzed the PCR reads through MiXCR. The sample lists roughly 30,000 clones, roughly 4% occurring once. The germline CDR1 and CDR2 sequences are LGHDT and YNNKEL (reference sequence). The CDR3 spans 14 residues. Until they underwent thyroid surgery, no patient had received any treatment. The sample was blood. This receptor was identified in a male donor with papillary thyroid cancer or a benign thyroid nodule (not recorded which). Some clones in this sample may be carry-over from other donors' samples. The chain is built from TRBV3-1 and TRBJ1-5; 7 bases fit TRBD1. CDR3 DNA: TGTGAGAGCAGCCATACAGGGGAGAAACAGCCCCAGCATTTT. Translating it yields CESSHTGEKQPQHF.